The entry that follows covers one T cell receptor beta chain sequence. Original handling: Using reference gene primer amplification, nucleated cell counts were estimated. Only in-frame clones appear in the TCRdb table, and some are missing; sequencing was by immunoSEQ multiplex PCR. That table is the source of V, J and clone size, and D and trimming were worked out from the DNA. The data hold about 26,000 clones, with nearly 95% observed a single time. This entry is derived from a study of blood T cell repertoires in COVID-19. About the research overall: The United States, Italy and Spain supplied acute and convalescent COVID-19 samples. Nucleic acid was either cDNA or gDNA, and it came from T cells, B-cell-depleted T cells, or PBMCs.

After removal of 2 bases from V and 2 bases from J, the junction contained 15 bases not matched to a gene. This CDR3 spans 17 amino acids. In germline, CDR1 is GTSNPN, CDR2 SVGIG (reference sequence). J is TRBJ2-7 and V is TRBV30; 7 positions agree with TRBD2. The TCR was taken from a human donor in a cohort sampled during active COVID-19. Material for sequencing was peripheral blood. DNA of the CDR3: TGTGCCTGGAGTCCTCCTCCCAGGCTAGCGGTCACCTACGAGCAGTACTTC. Translated: CAWSPPPRLAVTYEQYF.